This T cell receptor beta chain appears in the sequencing data of a study of cytomegalovirus exposure and HLA in healthy donors (dated by TCRdb to about 2017). Broadly, across the study: According to a later analysis, one platform produced both the 120 validation repertoires and the roughly 650 repertoires of the first cohort. The study aimed to test whether cataloging public T cell receptors could reveal signatures of past pathogen exposure. A separate validation cohort of roughly 120 different subjects was used in addition to the approximately 640-subject first cohort. The study combined high-throughput TCR immunosequencing, statistical association of individual TCRs with disease status, and machine learning to predict cytomegalovirus infection status.

Here is what the overall study found, with its caveats: It was suggested by the authors that the approach could potentially be generalized to other disease states and immunological phenotypes. Across donors, most TCR sequences were observed very rarely, whereas some public TCRs were present in many individuals. The classifier was reported to diagnose cytomegalovirus status with high specificity and sensitivity in both the original cohort and the validation cohort. A later analysis lacked HLA typing for the validation cohort, so it scored co-occurrence in that cohort across all 110 or so repertoires. Three of the identified cytomegalovirus-associated TCR beta chains were confirmed in vitro to be specific for cytomegalovirus antigens. Of the cluster scores, 94% were above 0 in a later analysis, which found that TCRs clustered in the first cohort also tended to co-occur in the 120 validation repertoires. The study gave a list of about 160 TCR beta chains associated with cytomegalovirus.

Separate from the roughly 660-subject first cohort, the validation cohort of over 90 subjects was the group to which the donors belonged. The receptor library was made with the immunoSEQ multiplex PCR assay. As for the authors' bioinformatics: To diagnose cytomegalovirus status from the catalog of TCR beta chain sequences, a statistical classification framework was built. TCRdb stores this immuneACCESS table with in-frame sequences only. Part of the clones is absent; in the studies checked, under half of the shortfall reflects unresolved V genes, and no reason is known for the rest. V and J calls plus clone size are reproduced from that table; the DNA served to infer D and trimming. The sample yields some 130,000 clones; over 90% were counted once. The top ten clonotypes cover approximately 1.8% of the sample. In the case of this clone: This receptor's antigen is unknown. One base away there is no much larger clone; base qualities are not given.

The sample was PBMCs. The sequence was collected from a man aged 18 to 30 in good health and CMV-seropositive.

At the DNA level, the sequence is TGTGCCAGCAGCTTGGTCGGGGTCACCGGGGAGCTGTTTTTT. This codes for CASSLVGVTGELFF. The rearrangement combines TRBV5-6 with TRBJ2-2; perhaps TRBD2 is the D gene, with 5 bases matching. CDR1 SGHDT and CDR2 YYEEEE were looked up in the germline V gene. V is pared back by 0 bases and J by 4 bases, with 7 bases lying between the germline termini. Including cysteine and phenylalanine, the CDR3 has 14 amino acids. Only the CDR3 part of the read is kept: 42 bases, read in frame from the first base.